The T cell receptor (beta chain) under discussion was sequenced for a study of STAT5B mutations in CD4+ large granular lymphocyte leukemia (dated by TCRdb to the early 2020s). Describing the broader study: Among healthy controls, the CDR3 'QG' motif was associated with a particular HLA allele. The TCRbeta repertoires of CD4+ T-cell large granular lymphocyte leukemia patients were compared with the TCRbeta repertoires of healthy blood donors. Flow cytometry performed on FACSCanto II or FACSVerse showed that the purified fractions had more than 95% purity among lymphocytes.

The immunoSEQ assay at survey resolution was applied to genomic DNA for sequencing of TCRbeta rearrangements. Processing in the source paper ran as follows. In the TCR sequencing data, the lowest productive clonotype frequency that could be detected was 2.59 x 10-5. Only productive TCRbeta rearrangements, meaning sequences that were complete and in-frame, were kept for the analyses. Clonality for each sample was calculated as Simpson clonality in the immunoSEQ Analyzer version 3.0. Based on frequency, clones were grouped as very rare, small, medium, large (1-20%) or hyperexpanded (>20%). Generation probabilities were estimated with OLGA 1.2.3, V-gene circos plots were made with VDJtools, specificities were looked up in VDJdb, and CDR3 motifs were identified with GLIPH. Drawn from immuneACCESS, this table holds only the in-frame rearrangements with V and J called that TCRdb kept. Clones are partly lost; checked studies trace under half to an unresolved V gene and leave the rest unexplained. That table furnishes V, J and clone size, whereas the DNA furnished D and trimming. Present in this sample are some 41,000 clones, roughly 76% of which were seen just once. The top ten hold about 3.9% of the sample.

Worth noting for this clone: Its target antigen remains unknown. No qualities accompany the bases; no much larger clone lies one base away.

A distance of 13 bases separates the germline ends of V and J, which lose 3 bases and 1 base respectively. The CDR3 covers 16 residues, taking in both the cysteine and the phenylalanine. The CDR3 DNA has 48 bases and is translated from base 1. The germline V gene gives CDR1 as MDHEN and CDR2 as SYDVKM. The healthy control group was made up of a few dozen blood donors, and the Finnish Red Cross blood service supplied their buffy coats. All TCR-sequenced material derived from peripheral blood: patient blood samples and healthy donor buffy coats. Peripheral blood mononuclear cells were isolated by Ficoll-Hypaque gradient centrifugation. CD4+ cells were magnetically purified from the buffy coats of healthy controls. The Gentra Puregene Cell and Tissue kit was used for genomic DNA extraction, and quantification was performed on a Qubit 2.0 fluorometer. Paper-wide results and their limitations: Data were not HLA-matched; higher clonality in CD4+ versus CD8+ T-LGLL could reflect the relatively small sample size. TRBV06-family usage was enriched among the top patient clones (8/27) compared with healthy controls (2/35). Greater clonality appeared to be present in CD4-sorted patient repertoires than in healthy CD4+ repertoires, and the difference was retained after the putative leukemic clones were removed. Each patient's main leukemic clonotypes were private, but roughly a quarter of these clonotypes showed up at low frequency in the non-leukemic repertoires of other patients.

Recombination connected TRBV28 to TRBJ1-5; TRBD1 is perhaps the D gene, given 5 matching bases. The sample consisted of CD4+ T cells from blood buffy coats. The TCR was taken from a human donor in good health. The CDR3 is CASSLPSGGSNQPQHF. The DNA sequence is TGTGCCAGCAGTTTGCCCAGCGGGGGGAGCAATCAGCCCCAGCATTTT.